Below are 30 T cell receptor beta chains sequenced from a single sample in a study of cytomegalovirus exposure and HLA in healthy donors (TCRdb year 2017). Receptors were amplified or captured by the immunoSEQ multiplex PCR assay. For the multiplex PCR, a mixture combining 60 forward primers for TCR Vbeta segments and 13 reverse primers for TCR Jbeta segments was used. Entries here come from immuneACCESS through TCRdb and include only in-frame sequences with V and J called. Some clones fail to appear in such tables; in the studies checked, an unresolved V gene covers under half of the shortfall, and the cause of the remainder is unknown. This sample's records show around 75,000 clones. The leading ten clones occupy about an eighth of the sample. The specimen was PBMCs. The receptor source for this set is a man aged 50-60 years in good health and CMV-seropositive.

This rearrangement joins TRBV7-9 to TRBJ1-1, with TRBD1 matching 8 bases. V was pared by 5 bases and J by 6 bases, with 8 bases of the junction left unmatched. Germline V lookup: CDR1 SEHNR, CDR2 FQNEAQ (reference sequence). The CDR3 is 14 residues long. This CDR3 reads CASSLWTGRPEAFF. The DNA of the CDR3 is TGTGCCAGCAGCCTCTGGACAGGGAGGCCTGAAGCTTTCTTT.

The rearrangement uses TRBV9 and TRBJ1-2; 7 nucleotides agree with TRBD1. The V and J ends lost 0 bases and 6 bases, in that order; junction bases with no gene match: 2. CDR1 is SGDLS, CDR2 YYNGEE, per germline. The CDR3 runs 13 residues. The CDR3 reads CASSVGGTDGYTF. The CDR3 DNA reads TGTGCCAGCAGCGTAGGGGGGACAGATGGCTACACCTTC.

This sequence joins TRBV5-1 and TRBJ2-1; unclear D gene. CDR1 and CDR2 (germline): SGHRS, YFSETQ. This CDR3 is 18 amino acids long. Trimming shortened V by 0 bases and J by 0 bases, and 16 bases separated the two germline ends. CDR3 protein: CASSLGVSLISSYNEQFF. Here the CDR3 DNA reads TGCGCCAGCAGCTTGGGAGTTAGCCTTATAAGCTCCTACAATGAGCAGTTCTTC.

This chain joins TRBV6-5 and TRBJ1-3; possibly TRBD1 for D (5 bases). V was pared by 6 bases and J by 6 bases, with 12 bases between. The CDR3 runs 13 residues. Germline CDR1 is MNHEY and CDR2 is SVGAGI. Here the CDR3 reads CASRPGLSNTIYF. The CDR3 DNA sequence: TGTGCCAGCAGACCGGGACTTTCAAACACCATATATTTT.

This chain uses TRBV6-5 with TRBJ1-3, with D unclear. CDR3 length: 15 residues. CDR1 MNHEY and CDR2 SVGAGI come from the germline V gene. V was trimmed by 7 bases and J by 4 bases, leaving 17 bases between them. This CDR3 is CASTTSENRGNTIYF. The CDR3 nucleotides read TGTGCCAGCACCACGTCGGAGAACCGCGGAAACACCATATATTTT.

This sequence joins TRBV9 and TRBJ1-2, with D possibly TRBD1 on 5 matching bases. V was cut by 4 bases and J by 5 bases, with 12 bases left in between. The CDR3 spans 13 residues. The germline CDR1 and CDR2 sequences are SGDLS and YYNGEE. The chain's CDR3 is CASSPGTAYGYTF. Here the CDR3 DNA reads TGTGCCAGCAGCCCCGGGACTGCGTATGGCTACACCTTC.

The chain couples TRBV20-1 to TRBJ1-1; D call uncertain. CDR3 length: 11 residues. Trimming left V 6 bases short and J 9 bases short, with 14 bases between. In germline, CDR1 is DFQATT, CDR2 SNEGSKA (reference sequence). Here the CDR3 reads CSAPPQAKAFF. The CDR3 nucleotides read TGCAGTGCCCCCCCGCAGGCTAAAGCTTTCTTT.

This chain uses TRBV10-2 with TRBJ1-1; 7 positions match TRBD1. CDR1 WSHSY and CDR2 SAAADI come from the germline V gene. The V and J ends lost 7 bases and 6 bases, in that order; junction bases with no gene match: 5. This CDR3 has 12 residues. The CDR3: CASTGDSSEAFF. CDR3 nucleotides: TGCGCCAGCACCGGGGACAGCTCTGAAGCTTTCTTT.

The V and J genes are TRBV7-2 and TRBJ1-6, with 9 bases matching TRBD1. The V and J ends lost 5 bases and 8 bases, in that order; junction bases with no gene match: 7. The CDR3 is 15 amino acids. CDR1 and CDR2 from the germline V gene are SGHTA and FQGNSA. The CDR3 here is CASSLRQGGDSPLHF. Written as DNA, the CDR3 is TGTGCCAGCAGCCTAAGACAGGGGGGGGATTCACCCCTCCACTTT.

Written as DNA, the CDR3 is TGTGCCAGCGACAGGGGGAATGAGCAGTTCTTC. This encodes CASDRGNEQFF. The rearrangement links TRBV6-1 to TRBJ2-1; 9 nucleotides line up with TRBD1. This CDR3 region has 11 residues. CDR1 MNHNS and CDR2 SASEGT come from the germline V gene. J was trimmed by 7 bases and V by 8 bases; bases with no gene match: 0.

The rearrangement joins TRBV5-6 to TRBJ2-3; tentative D call: TRBD1 (5 bases). Germline V gives CDR1 SGHDT, CDR2 YYEEEE. Trimming removed 1 base at V and 0 bases at J, with 6 bases between. This CDR3 comprises 14 residues. Written as DNA, the CDR3 is TGTGCCAGCAGCTTGCCAGGGAGCACAGATACGCAGTATTTT. Translation: CASSLPGSTDTQYF.

This rearrangement joins TRBV7-3 to TRBJ2-3; 7 bases line up with TRBD1. The CDR3 length is 15 residues. The V and J ends lost 6 bases and 0 bases, in that order; junction bases with no gene match: 6. In germline, CDR1 is SGHTA, CDR2 FQGTGA. The CDR3 sequence: CASRATGLSTDTQYF. The CDR3, as DNA: TGTGCCAGCAGGGCGACAGGGCTTAGCACAGATACGCAGTATTTT.

This rearrangement joins TRBV10-1 to TRBJ1-5, with 11 bases lining up with TRBD1. Trimming removed 7 bases from V and 0 bases from J; junction bases left unmatched: 17. This CDR3 has 20 amino acids. Germline V gene data show CDR1 as WNHNN and CDR2 as SYGVQD (reference sequence). The CDR3 spells CASIPRGDRGYEDSNQPQHF. CDR3 in DNA: TGCGCCAGCATTCCAAGGGGGGACAGGGGGTACGAGGATAGCAATCAGCCCCAGCATTTT.

The rearrangement uses TRBV7-2 and TRBJ2-7; D might be TRBD2 (6 bases). Trimming took 5 bases from V and 7 from J, leaving 12 bases between them. The CDR3 covers 12 residues. Looked up from germline, CDR1 is SGHTA and CDR2 is FQGNSA. The chain's CDR3 is CASSRRAGEQYF. The CDR3 coding sequence is TGTGCCAGCAGCCGGAGGGCAGGGGAGCAGTACTTC.

The chain employs TRBV4-1 and TRBJ1-5; TRBD1 matches at 7 bases. In germline, CDR1 is MGHRA, CDR2 YSYEKL. J was trimmed by 0 bases and V by 3 bases; bases with no gene match: 2. There are 15 residues in the CDR3. The CDR3 coding sequence is TGCGCCAGCAGCCATCGGGACAGTAGCAATCAGCCCCAGCATTTT. Its translation is CASSHRDSSNQPQHF.

The chain couples TRBV6-1 to TRBJ2-4; possible D gene TRBD2, 5 bases. This CDR3 comprises 13 residues. Germline V lookup: CDR1 MNHNS, CDR2 SASEGT. V lost 4 bases and J lost 5, with 9 bases in between. As DNA, the CDR3 is TGTGCCAGCAGTGCGGGGTTTGAAAACATTCAGTACTTC. Its translation is CASSAGFENIQYF.

V and J are TRBV9 and TRBJ2-6; maybe TRBD2 (6 bases). Germline CDR1 SGDLS, CDR2 YYNGEE. Trimming removed 0 bases at V and 0 bases at J, with 13 bases between. CDR3 size: 18 residues. The CDR3 bases are TGTGCCAGCAGCGTAGGGCGGGGCAGGAGCTCTGGGGCCAACGTCCTGACTTTC. Translating gives CASSVGRGRSSGANVLTF. The whole variable domain, remainder taken from reference TRBV9 and TRBJ2-6, is DSGVTQTPKHLITATGQRVTLRCSPRSGDLSVYWYQQSLDQGLQFLIQYYNGEERAKGNILERFSAQQFPDLHSELNLSSLELGDSALYFCASSVGRGRSSGANVLTFGAGSRLTVL.

This chain links TRBV5-1 with TRBJ2-3; 8 nucleotides line up with TRBD2. Germline CDR1 is SGHRS and CDR2 is YFSETQ. V trimming: 0 bases; J trimming: 6 bases; junction bases outside the gene matches: 3. This CDR3 is 14 amino acids long. The CDR3 loop is CASSLGTSQDTQYF. The DNA of the CDR3 is TGCGCCAGCAGCTTGGGGACTAGCCAGGATACGCAGTATTTT.

The CDR3 loop reads CASRSTTTEAFF. The CDR3 DNA reads as TGCGCCAGCAGATCGACTACGACTGAAGCTTTCTTT. V gene TRBV10-2 combines with J gene TRBJ1-1; D not resolved. Between the trimmed V and J ends, which lost 6 bases and 5 bases, there was a span of 10 bases. Germline V gives CDR1 WSHSY, CDR2 SAAADI. This CDR3 is built from 12 residues.

The chain carries TRBV10-1 and TRBJ2-3; 13 bases map to TRBD2. The CDR3 length is 18 residues. Trimming at V came to 3 bases and at J to 1 base, leaving 7 bases not matched to a gene. CDR1 and CDR2 (germline): WNHNN, SYGVQD (reference sequence). CDR3 loop: CASSDPLGLAGGTDTQYF. The CDR3 nucleotides are TGCGCCAGCAGTGACCCCCTCGGACTAGCGGGGGGCACAGATACGCAGTATTTT.

The V gene is TRBV19, the J gene TRBJ1-1; D call uncertain. Germline values: CDR1 LNHDA, CDR2 SQIVND (reference sequence). CDR3 length equals 15 residues. V was trimmed by 2 bases and J by 4 bases, leaving 14 bases between them. CDR3 region: CASSISSDWSTEAFF. The DNA of the CDR3 is TGTGCCAGTAGTATATCATCGGACTGGTCCACTGAAGCTTTCTTT.

This chain links TRBV4-1 with TRBJ2-3; D ambiguous. Germline V gives CDR1 MGHRA, CDR2 YSYEKL. The germline V and J ends were trimmed by 0 bases and 1 base, with 8 bases remaining between them. The CDR3 is made up of 15 amino acids. The CDR3 DNA sequence: TGCGCCAGCAGCCAAGATGTCCCAGGCACAGATACGCAGTATTTT. Translating it yields CASSQDVPGTDTQYF.

The chain is built from TRBV2 and TRBJ1-4; 7 bases are shared with TRBD1. The CDR3 totals 13 residues. Germline V gives CDR1 SNHLY, CDR2 FYNNEI. Germline trimming cut 2 bases from V and 8 bases from J; bases unmatched to any gene: 2. The CDR3 is CASSERTGEKLFF. The CDR3 nucleotides read TGTGCCAGCAGTGAACGGACAGGCGAAAAACTGTTTTTT.

This chain links TRBV7-3 with TRBJ2-2; D call uncertain. CDR1 and CDR2 from the germline V gene are SGHTA and FQGTGA. V gave up 0 bases and J gave up 6 bases, with 8 bases separating them. The CDR3 runs 14 residues. The CDR3 reads CASSLTGGSGELFF. CDR3 in DNA: TGTGCCAGCAGCTTAACCGGCGGATCCGGGGAGCTGTTTTTT.

The V and J genes are TRBV18 and TRBJ1-2, with 9 bases lining up with TRBD1. The CDR3 extends over 16 amino acids. With 2 bases clipped from V and 4 bases from J, the junction kept 8 bases outside the gene matches. Germline CDR1 KGHSH, CDR2 LQKENI. The CDR3 sequence: CASSPRDRALLYGYTF. As DNA, the CDR3 is TGTGCCAGCTCACCAAGGGACAGGGCCCTGCTCTATGGCTACACCTTC.

J is TRBJ2-6 and V is TRBV5-1; 11 nucleotides agree with TRBD2. The CDR3 is 17 amino acids. The junction had 2 bases not matched to a gene; V was cut back by 3 bases and J by 0 bases. Looked up from germline, CDR1 is SGHRS and CDR2 is YFSETQ. CDR3 bases: TGCGCCAGCAGCTCGGGACTAGCGGTCTCTGGGGCCAACGTCCTGACTTTC. It translates to CASSSGLAVSGANVLTF.

J is TRBJ2-1 and V is TRBV10-3; D might be TRBD1 (6 bases). CDR1 is ENHRY and CDR2 is SYGVKD in the germline V gene. V lost 6 bases and J lost 0, with 12 bases in between. The CDR3 has 15 residues. The CDR3 sequence: CAISDRLSSYNEQFF. The CDR3 nucleotides read TGTGCCATCAGCGACAGGTTGAGCTCCTACAATGAGCAGTTCTTC.

This chain joins TRBV9 and TRBJ1-5; no clear D. CDR1 is SGDLS and CDR2 is YYNGEE in the germline V gene. V lost 1 base, J lost 5 bases, and 10 bases lay in between. CDR3 length: 14 residues. For the CDR3, the DNA is TGTGCCAGCAGCGTATATGAGGAAGATCAGCCCCAGCATTTT. Amino acids: CASSVYEEDQPQHF.

This chain links TRBV7-2 with TRBJ2-2; no definite D call. V dropped 3 bases and J dropped 4 bases, with 15 bases sitting between them. Germline assignment: CDR1 SGHTA and CDR2 FQGNSA. This CDR3 region has 16 residues. CDR3 protein: CASSFILSTGTGELFF. CDR3 DNA: TGTGCCAGCAGCTTTATTTTATCGACGGGCACCGGGGAGCTGTTTTTT.

This rearrangement joins TRBV7-6 to TRBJ2-7, with D possibly being TRBD2 (5 bases). The V gene's germline CDR1 is SGHVS and CDR2 FNYEAQ. The CDR3 has 15 amino acids. V shed 1 base and J shed 3 bases, with 13 bases lying between them. The DNA of the CDR3 is TGTGCCAGCAGCTTAGGACCCGGAGGTAGCTACGAGCAGTACGTC. It is translated as CASSLGPGGSYEQYV.